These 30 T cell receptor beta chains originate from one sample sequenced in a study of early T cells in non-severe SARS-CoV-2 infection (dated by TCRdb to the early 2020s). Libraries were made using 5' RACE. The sequencer was a NextSeq 500. TCRdb's own reprocessing of the public reads used fastp at Q25 and MiXCR and kept productive beta chains. Records with the same CDR3 protein are collapsed into one entry carrying the most frequent genes and DNA. Present in this sample are roughly 60,000 distinct CDR3 sequences, about 7.7% of which were seen just once. 3% to 3.5% of the sample is taken by the ten largest. Input material: whole blood. The receptors stem from an adult who was a healthcare worker with PCR-confirmed SARS-CoV-2 infection or an uninfected control (not recorded which).

The chain joins TRBV12-3 or TRBV12-4 to TRBJ2-1; 10 nucleotides align to TRBD1. This CDR3 has 16 amino acids. V shed 3 bases, J shed 3 bases, and the junction held 5 bases outside the gene matches. CDR3 sequence: CASSFPGQGSYNEQFF. Here the CDR3 DNA reads TGTGCCAGCAGTTTCCCGGGACAGGGGAGCTACAATGAGCAGTTCTTC.

This clonotype came up a few times. V usage is TRBV9 and J usage is TRBJ2-1, with TRBD2 matching 8 bases. V was clipped by 5 bases and J by 4 bases; unmatched bases: 11. CDR1 SGDLS and CDR2 YYNGEE come from the germline V gene. This CDR3 is built from 16 residues. The CDR3: CASSFLPGLEYNEQFF. The CDR3 coding sequence is TGTGCCAGCAGTTTTCTTCCGGGACTAGAGTACAATGAGCAGTTCTTC.

This clonotype was recorded many times. The chain uses TRBV28 and TRBJ1-2; D gene uncertain. This CDR3 region has 12 residues. Trimming pared 2 bases from V and 7 bases from J, leaving 8 bases between. Germline CDR1 MDHEN, CDR2 SYDVKM. The CDR3 DNA follows: TGTGCCAGCAGTTTACGATTCGGTGGCTACACCTTC. Its protein product is CASSLRFGGYTF.

This clonotype has just a few counts. The chain employs TRBV5-1 and TRBJ2-5; D is possibly TRBD1 (6 bases). Per the germline V gene, CDR1 is SGHRS and CDR2 is YFSETQ. The V gene lost 7 bases and the J gene lost 5 bases, with 15 bases spanning the gap. CDR3 length: 13 residues. In nucleotides, the CDR3 is TGCGCCAGCGGCTACAGGGATGGTGAGACCCAGTACTTC. Translation gives CASGYRDGETQYF. Using reference TRBV5-1 and TRBJ2-5 for the parts outside the CDR3, the full variable domain is KAGVTQTPRYLIKTRGQQVTLSCSPISGHRSVSWYQQTPGQGLQFLFEYFSETQRNKGNFPGRFSGRQFSNSRSEMNVSTLELGDSALYLCASGYRDGETQYFGPGTRLLVL.

This clonotype showed up just a few times. The chain links TRBV12-3 or TRBV12-4 to TRBJ1-5; D is unclear. Trimming shortened V by 5 bases and J by 5 bases, and 16 bases separated the two germline ends. The CDR3 consists of 15 residues. The DNA for the CDR3 is TGTGCCAGCAGTCCCCCGAGGGAAGCGCATCAGCCCCAGCATTTT. Translating gives CASSPPREAHQPQHF.

This clonotype was seen more than once but under ten times. CDR3 sequence reads: CSARGDTNYGYTF. DNA of the CDR3: TGCAGTGCTAGGGGGGACACGAACTATGGCTACACCTTC. The chain combines TRBV20-1 with TRBJ1-2, with a possible D match to TRBD1 (6 bases). Trimming removed 3 bases at V and 2 bases at J, with 10 bases between. This CDR3 is 13 amino acids long. Per germline, CDR1 DFQATT and CDR2 SNEGSKA (reference sequence).

This clonotype was detected only a few times. V and J are TRBV20-1 and TRBJ2-3; no clear D gene. The V end was cut by 2 bases, the J end by 6 bases, with 6 bases between. The CDR3 length is 11 residues. From germline, CDR1 is DFQATT and CDR2 SNEGSKA (reference sequence). The CDR3 is CSARPRDTQYF. The CDR3 DNA sequence: TGCAGTGCTAGACCCCGTGATACGCAGTATTTT.

This clonotype was detected many times. This chain uses TRBV10-3 with TRBJ2-1, with D perhaps TRBD2 (6 bases). Germline lookup yields CDR1 ENHRY and CDR2 SYGVKD. The CDR3 loop spans 15 amino acids. V was trimmed by 2 bases and J by 0 bases, leaving 8 bases between them. The CDR3 here is CAISERESSYNEQFF. CDR3 sequence (DNA): TGTGCCATCAGTGAGCGGGAGAGCTCCTACAATGAGCAGTTCTTC.

The rearrangement joins TRBV7-7 to TRBJ1-5; D ambiguous. V dropped 3 bases and J dropped 5 bases, with 8 bases sitting between them. Germline CDR1 SSHAT, CDR2 FNYEAQ (reference sequence). CDR3 length: 13 amino acids. This CDR3 reads CASSLGIDQPQHF. The CDR3 DNA reads as TGTGCCAGCAGCTTGGGCATTGATCAGCCCCAGCATTTT. The full variable domain, its missing parts supplied by reference TRBV7-7 and TRBJ1-5, is GAGVSQSPRYKVTKRGQDVTLRCDPISSHATLYWYQQALGQGPEFLTYFNYEAQPDKSGLPSDRFSAERPEGSISTLTIQRTEQRDSAMYRCASSLGIDQPQHFGDGTRLSIL.

This clonotype was detected many times. This rearrangement joins TRBV19 to TRBJ2-7; D possibly corresponds to TRBD2 (6 bases). CDR3 length: 13 residues. From germline, CDR1 is LNHDA and CDR2 SQIVND (reference sequence). Trimming took 8 bases from V and 6 from J, leaving 17 bases between them. CDR3 protein: CASAQGGLSEQYF. In nucleotides, the CDR3 is TGTGCCAGTGCCCAGGGAGGTCTTTCCGAGCAGTACTTC. The whole variable domain, remainder taken from reference TRBV19 and TRBJ2-7, is DGGITQSPKYLFRKEGQNVTLSCEQNLNHDAMYWYRQDPGQGLRLIYYSQIVNDFQKGDIAEGYSVSREKKESFPLTVTSAQKNPTAFYLCASAQGGLSEQYFGPGTRLTVT.

The V gene is TRBV10-3, the J gene TRBJ1-1; D uncertain. Germline loops: CDR1 ENHRY, CDR2 SYGVKD. Trimming shortened V by 0 bases and J by 1 base, and 6 bases separated the two germline ends. The CDR3 loop spans 14 amino acids. DNA of the CDR3: TGTGCCATCAGTGAGTCGATCGGGAACACTGAAGCTTTCTTT. Translated, it gives CAISESIGNTEAFF.

This clonotype has ten or more counts. The chain is built from TRBV5-4 and TRBJ2-1; D might be TRBD1 or TRBD2, each matching 5 bases. V dropped 3 bases and J dropped 3 bases, with 13 bases sitting between them. The CDR3 consists of 15 residues. Germline CDR1 SGHNT, CDR2 YYREEE (reference sequence). CDR3 bases: TGTGCCAGCAGCTCGGGGACGACAGACTACAATGAGCAGTTCTTC. This encodes CASSSGTTDYNEQFF.

The V gene is TRBV4-1, the J gene TRBJ2-1; the match to TRBD2 covers 13 bases. CDR1 is MGHRA and CDR2 is YSYEKL in the germline V gene. The CDR3 consists of 16 residues. V lost 0 bases and J lost 10; bases outside the gene matches: 6. CDR3 protein: CASSQDSRLAGGEQFF. CDR3 nucleotides: TGCGCCAGCAGCCAAGACTCCCGACTAGCGGGAGGCGAGCAGTTCTTC.

This clonotype has only a few counts. The V gene is TRBV5-4, the J gene TRBJ2-1; D possibly corresponds to TRBD2 (6 bases). Germline V gene sequence: CDR1 SGHNT, CDR2 YYREEE (reference sequence). V shed 3 bases and J shed 8 bases, with 15 bases lying between them. This CDR3 has 14 residues. CDR3 nucleotides: TGTGCCAGCAGCTCTCCGGGACTCCCCCATGAGCAGTTCTTC. This translates into CASSSPGLPHEQFF. Complete variable domain (other parts from reference TRBV5-4 and TRBJ2-1): ETGVTQSPTHLIKTRGQQVTLRCSSQSGHNTVSWYQQALGQGPQFIFQYYREEENGRGNFPPRFSGLQFPNYSSELNVNALELDDSALYLCASSSPGLPHEQFFGPGTRLTVL.

V and J are TRBV19 and TRBJ2-1; maybe TRBD1 (6 bases). Trimming cost V 3 bases and J 7 bases, with 16 bases left between them. The germline V gene encodes CDR1 LNHDA and CDR2 SQIVND (reference sequence). The CDR3 is made up of 15 amino acids. The CDR3 loop reads CASSMVRGARNEQFF. The DNA of the CDR3 is TGTGCCAGTAGTATGGTCAGGGGCGCAAGAAATGAGCAGTTCTTC.

This clonotype was counted at least ten times. The chain combines TRBV28 with TRBJ2-1; no reliable D call. The CDR3 spans 14 residues. From germline, CDR1 is MDHEN and CDR2 SYDVKM. Trimming left V 5 bases short and J 5 bases short, with 13 bases between. CDR3 region: CASSGRGWDNEQFF. The CDR3 nucleotides read TGTGCCAGCAGTGGTCGTGGGTGGGACAATGAGCAGTTCTTC.

This chain connects TRBV28 to TRBJ1-5, with D unclear. The germline CDR1 and CDR2 sequences are MDHEN and SYDVKM. Trimming removed 4 bases from V and 3 bases from J, with 16 bases in between. The CDR3 has 16 residues. The CDR3 DNA is TGTGCCAGCAGTTCCCCTGGGCTAGGCTACAATCAGCCCCAGCATTTT. This sequence encodes CASSSPGLGYNQPQHF.

This clonotype was observed at least ten times. In nucleotides, the CDR3 is TGCAGTGCTATACGGGGGGCCGGCTATGGCTACACCTTC. This encodes CSAIRGAGYGYTF. The rearrangement links TRBV20-1 to TRBJ1-2; D perhaps matches TRBD1 (6 bases). The CDR3 totals 13 residues. Trimming pared 4 bases from V and 4 bases from J, leaving 13 bases between. CDR1 DFQATT and CDR2 SNEGSKA come from the germline V gene (reference sequence).

This clonotype has at least ten counts. This sequence joins TRBV7-6 and TRBJ2-7; 14 bases are shared with TRBD2. This CDR3 comprises 17 residues. Germline values: CDR1 SGHVS, CDR2 FNYEAQ. V gave up 0 bases and J gave up 5 bases; unmatched junction bases: 6. CDR3 coding DNA: TGTGCCAGCAGCTTAGCCGGACTAGCGGGAGGCATCGACGAGCAGTACTTC. Its translation is CASSLAGLAGGIDEQYF.

This clonotype was picked up many times. This chain connects TRBV28 to TRBJ1-1; 10 nucleotides match TRBD1. The CDR3 length is 18 residues. Trimming took 4 bases from V and 5 from J; bases not matched to a gene: 16. Germline V gene lookup returns CDR1 MDHEN and CDR2 SYDVKM. The DNA of the CDR3 is TGTGCCAGCAGTTCCCAGACAGGGGGCGTCAAGGGCGTTACTGAAGCTTTCTTT. Amino acids: CASSSQTGGVKGVTEAFF.

This clonotype was found many times. The gene calls are TRBV27 and TRBJ1-6; D not certain. Germline assignment: CDR1 MNHEY and CDR2 SMNVEV (reference sequence). There are 12 residues in the CDR3. V lost 6 bases and J 7 bases, leaving 7 bases between the germline ends. CDR3 nucleotide sequence: TGTGCCAGCAGCGTTCTCAATTCACCCCTCCACTTT. Protein product: CASSVLNSPLHF.

A few counts support this clonotype. This rearrangement joins TRBV11-2 to TRBJ2-1; D may be TRBD2 (6 bases). Trimming left V 4 bases short and J 2 bases short, with 12 bases between. Germline lookup yields CDR1 SGHAT and CDR2 FQNNGV. This CDR3 has 15 residues. The CDR3 here is CASSWTTLTYNEQFF. In nucleotides, the CDR3 is TGTGCCAGCAGCTGGACTACCCTTACCTACAATGAGCAGTTCTTC.

The sample holds many counts of this clonotype. This chain uses TRBV19 with TRBJ1-2; TRBD1 matches 9 bases. The germline V gene has CDR1 LNHDA and CDR2 SQIVND (reference sequence). The CDR3 is 12 residues long. V gave up 11 bases and J gave up 5 bases; unmatched junction bases: 6. CDR3 amino acids: CAASTGGYGYTF. The CDR3 DNA reads TGTGCCGCCTCGACAGGGGGATATGGCTACACCTTC.

This clonotype has only a few counts. This chain joins TRBV19 and TRBJ2-7, with 8 bases lining up with TRBD2. The CDR3 runs 14 residues. Germline CDR1 reads LNHDA; CDR2 reads SQIVND (reference sequence). Trimming cost V 7 bases and J 5 bases; bases outside gene matches: 10. The CDR3 loop is CASTSDAGGNEQYF. In nucleotides, the CDR3 is TGTGCCAGTACGTCGGACGCGGGAGGTAACGAGCAGTACTTC. The entire variable domain, with the rest obtained from reference TRBV19 and TRBJ2-7, is as follows: DGGITQSPKYLFRKEGQNVTLSCEQNLNHDAMYWYRQDPGQGLRLIYYSQIVNDFQKGDIAEGYSVSREKKESFPLTVTSAQKNPTAFYLCASTSDAGGNEQYFGPGTRLTVT.

This chain connects TRBV20-1 to TRBJ1-1; D possibly corresponds to TRBD1 (6 bases). Germline loops: CDR1 DFQATT, CDR2 SNEGSKA (reference sequence). The CDR3 sequence is 17 residues long. V lost 6 bases and J lost 0, with 23 bases in between. The CDR3 region has the DNA TGCAGTGCCCCCGCCCCCAAACAGGGACCCATGAACACTGAAGCTTTCTTT. It encodes CSAPAPKQGPMNTEAFF.

This clonotype was seen a handful of times. The V call is TRBV20-1, the J call TRBJ2-7, with 10 bases matching TRBD1. The CDR3 consists of 13 residues. CDR1 DFQATT and CDR2 SNEGSKA come from the germline V gene (reference sequence). After removal of 4 bases from V and 3 bases from J, the junction contained 3 bases not matched to a gene. The CDR3 bases are TGCAGTGCTACGCGGACAGGGGGCTACGAGCAGTACTTC. Its translation: CSATRTGGYEQYF.

Ten or more counts support this clonotype. The chain has TRBV7-9 and TRBJ2-1; D possibly corresponds to TRBD2 (6 bases). Trimming took off 5 bases at V and 0 bases at J, with 17 bases between the two ends. This CDR3 has 17 residues. Germline V gene data show CDR1 as SEHNR and CDR2 as FQNEAQ (reference sequence). The CDR3 here is CASSIGTLSSSYNEQFF. CDR3 DNA: TGTGCCAGCAGCATCGGGACTTTATCCAGCTCCTACAATGAGCAGTTCTTC.

This clonotype is labeled as medium-sized. The rearrangement links TRBV30 to TRBJ2-3, with 10 bases fitting TRBD2. The V segment lost 6 bases and the J segment 5 bases; nucleotides outside the gene matches: 8. Germline V gene sequence: CDR1 GTSNPN, CDR2 SVGIG (reference sequence). The CDR3 consists of 14 residues. In nucleotides, the CDR3 is TGTGCCTGCCGCGGGGTAGCGGGAGGAGATACGCAGTATTTT. Translating it yields CACRGVAGGDTQYF.

V gene TRBV7-9 combines with J gene TRBJ1-6; 7 nucleotides match TRBD1. The length of the CDR3 is 14 residues. CDR1 and CDR2 from the germline V gene are SEHNR and FQNEAQ (reference sequence). V lost 5 bases and J lost 4; bases outside the gene matches: 2. In DNA, the CDR3 is TGTGCCAGCAGCCCAGGGGGGTATAATTCACCCCTCCACTTT. Residues: CASSPGGYNSPLHF. The variable domain in full, with the rest retrieved from reference TRBV7-9 and TRBJ1-6, is DTGVSQNPRHKITKRGQNVTFRCDPISEHNRLYWYRQTLGQGPEFLTYFQNEAQLEKSRLLSDRFSAERPKGSFSTLEIQRTEQGDSAMYLCASSPGGYNSPLHFGNGTRLTVT.

This clonotype appeared a few times. This chain connects TRBV20-1 to TRBJ1-1; 8 nucleotides agree with TRBD1. CDR1 is DFQATT and CDR2 is SNEGSKA in the germline V gene (reference sequence). The CDR3 contains 12 residues. The ends lost 5 bases at V and 3 bases at J; junction bases unmatched: 2. The CDR3, as DNA: TGCAGTGCTGCACAGGGGGACACTGAAGCTTTCTTT. This gives the protein CSAAQGDTEAFF.